These 20 T cell receptor beta chains were sequenced from one sample in a study of T cell responses to AZD1222 COVID-19 vaccine. The table came from immunoSEQ multiplex PCR; TCRdb's copy has only in-frame clones and leaves some out. The sample carries about 110,000 clones, around 93% recorded once. The material sequenced was peripheral blood, taken 28 days after the second AZD1222 dose. The receptors come from an adult who received the AZD1222 COVID-19 vaccine.

This clone was counted a few times. This rearrangement joins TRBV7-9 to TRBJ2-7; no firm D call. Germline V lookup: CDR1 SEHNR, CDR2 FQNEAQ (reference sequence). V dropped 5 bases and J dropped 3 bases, with 8 bases sitting between them. This CDR3 contains 12 residues. The CDR3 DNA reads as TGTGCCAGCAGCAAAGAGGACTACGAGCAGTACTTC. This codes for CASSKEDYEQYF.

The rearrangement joins TRBV6-2 or TRBV6-3 to TRBJ1-6; D ambiguous. The CDR3 is made up of 14 amino acids. Per the germline V gene, CDR1 is MNHEY and CDR2 is SVGEGT. Trimming left V 6 bases short and J 9 bases short, with 15 bases between. CDR3 DNA: TGTGCCAGCAGCATGGACGGGAGTGGTTCACCCCTCCACTTT. This encodes CASSMDGSGSPLHF.

CDR3 sequence (DNA): TGTGCCAGCAGCTTGAAGCAGGGACAGGGGGCAGGGGAGCAGTACTTC. Translated, it gives CASSLKQGQGAGEQYF. The chain has TRBV5-6 and TRBJ2-7, with 12 nucleotides matching TRBD1. Per germline, CDR1 SGHDT and CDR2 YYEEEE. The CDR3 extends over 16 amino acids. Trimming cost V 1 base and J 7 bases; bases outside gene matches: 9.

The chain links TRBV3-1 (or the pseudogene TRBV3-2) to TRBJ1-1; 9 nucleotides match TRBD1. V lost 1 base, J lost 8 bases, and 8 bases stayed unmatched. Germline V gene lookup returns CDR1 LGHDT and CDR2 YNNKEL (reference sequence). This CDR3 has 15 residues. The CDR3 sequence is CASSQGSFTGGEAFF. The DNA of the CDR3 is TGTGCCAGCAGCCAAGGGAGCTTCACAGGGGGCGAAGCTTTCTTT.

V is TRBV29-1 and J is TRBJ1-5; tentatively, D is TRBD1 (5 bases). V dropped 4 bases and J dropped 7 bases, with 14 bases sitting between them. Germline V gene sequence: CDR1 SQVTM, CDR2 ANQGSEA. The CDR3 covers 13 residues. The CDR3 DNA sequence: TGCAGCGTTGTCGGCGGGGGAGGGCAGCCCCAGCATTTT. This translates into CSVVGGGGQPQHF.

The chain joins TRBV5-4 to TRBJ1-1; a possible D gene is TRBD1 (5 bases). The V end was cut by 0 bases, the J end by 2 bases, with 17 bases between. CDR3 size: 17 residues. Germline V gene lookup returns CDR1 SGHNT and CDR2 YYREEE (reference sequence). The CDR3 is CASSLERGSNTNTEAFF. CDR3 bases: TGTGCCAGCAGCTTGGAAAGGGGTTCGAATACTAACACTGAAGCTTTCTTT.

The table lists this clone with a count of one. This chain links TRBV19 with TRBJ1-6; D unclear. Trimming cost V 3 bases and J 5 bases, with 8 bases left between them. This CDR3 spans 14 amino acids. Germline assignment: CDR1 LNHDA and CDR2 SQIVND (reference sequence). The CDR3 loop is CASSIRIDNSPLHF. The CDR3 coding sequence is TGTGCCAGTAGTATCCGAATCGATAATTCACCCCTCCACTTT. Full variable domain (remainder filled in from reference TRBV19 and TRBJ1-6): DGGITQSPKYLFRKEGQNVTLSCEQNLNHDAMYWYRQDPGQGLRLIYYSQIVNDFQKGDIAEGYSVSREKKESFPLTVTSAQKNPTAFYLCASSIRIDNSPLHFGNGTRLTVT.

The rearrangement joins TRBV5-4 to TRBJ2-5, with D uncertain. The V and J ends lost 2 bases and 2 bases respectively, with 4 bases between them. The CDR3 totals 12 residues. Germline-derived CDR1 and CDR2 are SGHNT and YYREEE (reference sequence). The CDR3 DNA sequence: TGTGCCAGCAGCTTCTGGCAAGAGACCCAGTACTTC. It translates to CASSFWQETQYF. Complete variable domain (other parts from reference TRBV5-4 and TRBJ2-5): ETGVTQSPTHLIKTRGQQVTLRCSSQSGHNTVSWYQQALGQGPQFIFQYYREEENGRGNFPPRFSGLQFPNYSSELNVNALELDDSALYLCASSFWQETQYFGPGTRLLVL.

This chain connects TRBV4-2 to TRBJ1-5; no reliable D call. The CDR3 sequence is 15 residues long. Trimming stripped 5 bases from V and 1 base from J, with 12 bases between. CDR1 and CDR2 from the germline V gene are LGHNA and YNFKEQ. DNA of the CDR3: TGTGCCAGCAGCAAAGGGCAGGCGAGCAATCAGCCCCAGCATTTT. It specifies CASSKGQASNQPQHF.

This chain links TRBV5-1 with TRBJ1-2, with D tentatively TRBD1 (6 bases). Germline-derived CDR1 and CDR2 are SGHRS and YFSETQ. The CDR3 spans 14 residues. V was clipped by 0 bases and J by 8 bases, with 14 bases between them. Written as DNA, the CDR3 is TGCGCCAGCAGCTTGGACAGGGAATTGGAGGGCTACACCTTC. It specifies CASSLDRELEGYTF.

This CDR3 is CATSEQTNTGELFF. In DNA form, the CDR3 reads TGTGCCACCAGTGAGCAGACCAACACCGGGGAGCTGTTTTTT. The V call is TRBV24-1, the J call TRBJ2-2; the D is unclear. Between the trimmed V and J ends, which lost 4 bases and 2 bases, there was a span of 7 bases. In germline, CDR1 is KGHDR, CDR2 SFDVKD. The CDR3 totals 14 residues.

V gene TRBV7-8 combines with J gene TRBJ2-3, with D tentatively TRBD1 (5 bases). Germline V gene sequence: CDR1 SGHVS, CDR2 FQNEAQ. This CDR3 contains 14 residues. V was clipped by 3 bases and J by 7 bases, with 14 bases between them. The CDR3 region has the DNA TGTGCCAGCAGCTTTGGCAGGGTGGCTAATACGCAGTATTTT. Residues: CASSFGRVANTQYF.

The V call is TRBV28, the J call TRBJ1-1; 7 nucleotides match TRBD1. V shed 5 bases and J 4 bases; nucleotides not matched to a gene: 13. The V gene's germline CDR1 is MDHEN and CDR2 SYDVKM. The CDR3 is 16 amino acids. The CDR3 is CASSLSDRELGTEAFF. For the CDR3, the DNA is TGTGCCAGCAGTCTAAGCGACAGGGAATTGGGCACTGAAGCTTTCTTT.

This chain connects TRBV19 to TRBJ1-1; no clear D gene. Germline V gene data show CDR1 as LNHDA and CDR2 as SQIVND (reference sequence). The length of the CDR3 is 15 residues. The V gene lost 1 base and the J gene lost 4 bases, with 13 bases spanning the gap. The CDR3 bases are TGTGCCAGTAGTATAGTAACAGTTGGAGGCACTGAAGCTTTCTTT. Translating it yields CASSIVTVGGTEAFF.

This clone occurred once. This sequence joins TRBV3-1 (or the pseudogene TRBV3-2) and TRBJ2-3, with D possibly TRBD2 on 5 matching bases. Per the germline V gene, CDR1 is LGHDT and CDR2 is YNNKEL (reference sequence). CDR3 length: 15 residues. V dropped 4 bases and J dropped 2 bases, with 13 bases sitting between them. CDR3 protein: CASSLRRRITDTQYF. CDR3 bases: TGTGCCAGCAGCCTTCGGAGGCGGATCACAGATACGCAGTATTTT.

The chain links TRBV6-5 to TRBJ1-2, with D maybe TRBD1 (5 bases). Germline V gene data show CDR1 as MNHEY and CDR2 as SVGAGI. This CDR3 spans 14 amino acids. With 3 bases removed from V and 2 bases from J, the gap between germline ends came to 10 bases. CDR3 nucleotide sequence: TGTGCCAGCAGTTATATCCGACAGAACTATGGCTACACCTTC. Encoded protein: CASSYIRQNYGYTF.

This chain joins TRBV28 and TRBJ1-5; no reliable D call. Germline V lookup: CDR1 MDHEN, CDR2 SYDVKM. The CDR3 is 11 amino acids. Trimming shortened V by 11 bases and J by 2 bases, and 7 bases separated the two germline ends. CDR3 DNA: TGTGCCGCCAGCGGCAATCAGCCCCAGCATTTT. Translation: CAASGNQPQHF.

The chain links TRBV20-1 to TRBJ1-1; D is undetermined. Germline V lookup: CDR1 DFQATT, CDR2 SNEGSKA (reference sequence). The CDR3 consists of 11 residues. V was pared by 4 bases and J by 10 bases, with 13 bases between. The CDR3 bases are TGCAGTGCTACTCGACTGGGCCGAGCTTTCTTT. Its translation is CSATRLGRAFF.

The chain is built from TRBV5-1 and TRBJ2-1; TRBD2 agrees at 11 bases. CDR1 and CDR2 from the germline V gene are SGHRS and YFSETQ. There are 16 residues in the CDR3. V was clipped by 6 bases and J by 4 bases; unmatched bases: 9. CDR3 region: CASTPLAGGFYNEQFF. CDR3 nucleotide sequence: TGCGCCAGCACCCCTTTAGCGGGAGGGTTTTACAATGAGCAGTTCTTC.

This sequence joins TRBV28 and TRBJ2-7; weak D call: TRBD2 (6 bases). Trimming left V 8 bases short and J 6 bases short, with 17 bases between. The CDR3 runs to 13 residues. Germline loops: CDR1 MDHEN, CDR2 SYDVKM. CDR3 nucleotides: TGTGCCAGCGCAAGGGCGGGGACTGGCGAGCAGTACTTC. Translation: CASARAGTGEQYF.